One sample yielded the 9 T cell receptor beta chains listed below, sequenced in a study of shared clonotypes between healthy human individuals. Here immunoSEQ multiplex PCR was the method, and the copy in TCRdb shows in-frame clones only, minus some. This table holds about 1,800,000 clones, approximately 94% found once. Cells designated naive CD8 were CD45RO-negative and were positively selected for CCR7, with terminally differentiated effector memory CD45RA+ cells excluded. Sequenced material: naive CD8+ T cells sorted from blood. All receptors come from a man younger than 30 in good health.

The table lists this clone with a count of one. The CDR3 protein is CASSLTRGEAETQYF. The CDR3 region has the DNA TGTGCCAGCAGCTTAACTCGAGGGGAAGCGGAGACCCAGTACTTC. This rearrangement joins TRBV7-6 to TRBJ2-5; D could derive from TRBD1 or TRBD2 (5 bases each). This CDR3 region has 15 residues. Germline CDR1 and CDR2: SGHVS and FNYEAQ. V shed 2 bases and J shed 5 bases, with 15 bases lying between them.

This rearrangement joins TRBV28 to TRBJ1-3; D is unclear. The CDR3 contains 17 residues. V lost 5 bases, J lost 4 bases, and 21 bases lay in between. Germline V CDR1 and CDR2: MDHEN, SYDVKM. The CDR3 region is CASSLMAAGLAGNTIYF. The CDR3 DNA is TGTGCCAGCAGTCTTATGGCGGCAGGTTTGGCAGGAAACACCATATATTTT.

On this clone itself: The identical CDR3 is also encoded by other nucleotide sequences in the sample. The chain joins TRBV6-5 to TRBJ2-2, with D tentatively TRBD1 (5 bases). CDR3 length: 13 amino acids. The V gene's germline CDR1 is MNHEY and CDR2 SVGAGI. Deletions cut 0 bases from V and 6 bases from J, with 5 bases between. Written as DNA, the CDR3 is TGTGCCAGCAGTTACTCCAGGGCCGGGGAGCTGTTTTTT. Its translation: CASSYSRAGELFF.

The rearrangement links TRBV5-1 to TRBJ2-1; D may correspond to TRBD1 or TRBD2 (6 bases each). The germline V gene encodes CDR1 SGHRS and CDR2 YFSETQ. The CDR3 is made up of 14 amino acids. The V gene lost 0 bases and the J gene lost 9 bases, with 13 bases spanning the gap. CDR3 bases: TGCGCCAGCAGCTTGGCCAAAGGGGGAGGTGAGCAGTTCTTC. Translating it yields CASSLAKGGGEQFF.

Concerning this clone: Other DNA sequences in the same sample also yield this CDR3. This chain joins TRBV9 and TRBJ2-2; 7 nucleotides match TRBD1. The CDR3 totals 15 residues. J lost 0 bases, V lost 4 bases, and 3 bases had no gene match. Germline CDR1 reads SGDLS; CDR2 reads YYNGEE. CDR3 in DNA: TGTGCCAGCAGCTTAGGGACAGCGAACACCGGGGAGCTGTTTTTT. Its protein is CASSLGTANTGELFF.

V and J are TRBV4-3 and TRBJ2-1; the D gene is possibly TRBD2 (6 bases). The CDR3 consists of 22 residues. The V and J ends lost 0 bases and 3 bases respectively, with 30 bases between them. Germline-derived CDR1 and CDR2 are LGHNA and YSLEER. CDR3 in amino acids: CASSQDSEGTQEFPGYYNEQFF. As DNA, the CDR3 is TGCGCCAGCAGCCAAGATTCGGAGGGGACTCAAGAATTCCCGGGGTACTACAATGAGCAGTTCTTC.

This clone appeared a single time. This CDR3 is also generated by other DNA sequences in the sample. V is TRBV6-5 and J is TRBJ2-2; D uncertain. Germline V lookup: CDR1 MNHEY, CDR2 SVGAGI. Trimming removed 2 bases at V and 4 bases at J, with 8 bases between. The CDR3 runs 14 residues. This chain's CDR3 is CASSYGKGTGELFF. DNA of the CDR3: TGTGCCAGCAGTTACGGTAAAGGCACCGGGGAGCTGTTTTTT.

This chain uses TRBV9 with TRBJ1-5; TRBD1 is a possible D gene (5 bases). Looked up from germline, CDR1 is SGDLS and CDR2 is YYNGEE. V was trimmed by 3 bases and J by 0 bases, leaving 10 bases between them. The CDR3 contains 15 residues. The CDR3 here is CASSDGQGSNQPQHF. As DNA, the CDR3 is TGTGCCAGCAGCGACGGGCAGGGTAGCAATCAGCCCCAGCATTTT.

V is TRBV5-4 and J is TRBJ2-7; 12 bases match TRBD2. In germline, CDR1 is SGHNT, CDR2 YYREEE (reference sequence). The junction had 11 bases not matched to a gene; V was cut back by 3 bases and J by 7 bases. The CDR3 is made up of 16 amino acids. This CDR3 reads CASSSGLAGPGGEQYF. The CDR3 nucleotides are TGTGCCAGCAGCTCTGGACTAGCGGGGCCTGGGGGAGAGCAGTACTTC.